The TCR beta chain under discussion was sequenced for a study of shared clonotypes between healthy human individuals. Overall study findings and caveats: A limitation of the genetic and exposure-history diversity represented arose from few donors. Deeper or shallower sequencing was expected to change how clonotypes are shared among donors.

To note about this clone: The antigen remains undetermined.

The assay was immunoSEQ multiplex PCR, and TCRdb's table has in-frame clones only and misses some. The sample has 2 million to 3 million clones; approximately 93% are singletons. V lost 5 bases to trimming and J lost 4 bases, with 15 bases between them. Germline V gene lookup returns CDR1 SGHTA and CDR2 FQGTGA. The CDR3 loop spans 15 amino acids. Healthy HIV-negative adults with no recent acute infections or vaccinations were recruited as donors. Splitting the CD4+ cells yielded a CD45RA+ naive subset and a CD45RA-negative memory subset. The clonotype was recovered from a man aged 18 to 29 in good health. Some clones in this sample may be carry-over from other donors' samples. This chain uses TRBV7-3 with TRBJ2-1; TRBD1 might be the D (6 bases). The source material was naive CD4+ T cells from PBMCs. Noted subset: CD45RA+ positively selected. The CDR3 nucleotides are TGTGCCAGCAGCCTGAACAGGGACATTTACAATGAGCAGTTCTTC. Its protein is CASSLNRDIYNEQFF.